This passage covers 4 T cell receptor beta chains from one sample sequenced in a study of cytomegalovirus exposure and HLA in healthy donors. Assay: immunoSEQ multiplex PCR; the TCRdb copy retains only in-frame clones and omits some. The table records about 170,000 clones, over 85% of them present only once. Input material: PBMCs. These receptors all stem from a woman between 18 and 30 years old in good health and CMV-seropositive.

The gene calls are TRBV19 and TRBJ2-7; tentative D call: TRBD2 (6 bases). The length of the CDR3 is 13 residues. V lost 5 bases to trimming and J lost 6 bases, with 14 bases between them. Germline V gene data show CDR1 as LNHDA and CDR2 as SQIVND (reference sequence). CDR3 DNA: TGTGCCAGTAGTTCTACCGTGGGGGGCGAGCAGTACTTC. This translates into CASSSTVGGEQYF. Full variable domain (remainder filled in from reference TRBV19 and TRBJ2-7): DGGITQSPKYLFRKEGQNVTLSCEQNLNHDAMYWYRQDPGQGLRLIYYSQIVNDFQKGDIAEGYSVSREKKESFPLTVTSAQKNPTAFYLCASSSTVGGEQYFGPGTRLTVT.

The chain couples TRBV5-8 to TRBJ2-7; 7 positions agree with TRBD1. Germline loops: CDR1 SGHTS, CDR2 YDEGEE. The CDR3 extends over 13 amino acids. Trimming cost V 3 bases and J 5 bases; bases outside gene matches: 5. CDR3 amino acids: CASSSPDRDEQYF. Here the CDR3 DNA reads TGTGCCAGCAGCTCTCCAGACAGGGACGAGCAGTACTTC.

The chain links TRBV30 to TRBJ1-5; 7 nucleotides line up with TRBD1. Germline V lookup: CDR1 GTSNPN, CDR2 SVGIG (reference sequence). The CDR3 has 16 residues. Losses at the gene ends were 1 base for V and 0 bases for J; bases not matched to a gene: 6. CDR3 bases: TGTGCCTGGAGTGAAAAGACAGGGCATAGCAATCAGCCCCAGCATTTT. Translated, it gives CAWSEKTGHSNQPQHF. The full variable domain, rest sourced from reference TRBV30 and TRBJ1-5, is SQTIHQWPATLVQPVGSPLSLECTVEGTSNPNLYWYRQAAGRGLQLLFYSVGIGQISSEVPQNLSASRPQDRQFILSSKKLLLSDSGFYLCAWSEKTGHSNQPQHFGDGTRLSIL.

The table lists this clone with a count of one. The chain employs TRBV6-1 and TRBJ1-5, with 9 positions matching TRBD1. The germline CDR1 and CDR2 sequences are MNHNS and SASEGT. The trim removed 1 base at V and 1 base at J, leaving 2 bases unmatched. The CDR3 contains 16 residues. The CDR3 coding sequence is TGTGCCAGCAGTGAAGGGACAGGGGAGAGCAATCAGCCCCAGCATTTT. This encodes CASSEGTGESNQPQHF.